Here is one T cell receptor beta chain with its context. Antigen unknown. This sample is part of a study of shared clonotypes between healthy human individuals. Findings and caveats of the study: Since donors were few, the genetic and exposure-history diversity represented was limited.

The protocol was immunoSEQ multiplex PCR, while the TCRdb copy is restricted to in-frame clones and leaves out a portion. The repertoire holds around 990,000 clones, with approximately 77% as singletons. The receptor comes from a man aged 18 to 29 in good health. Some clones in this sample may be carry-over from other donors' samples. The sequencing input was memory CD4+ T cells from PBMCs. As for subset: CD45RA-negative fraction.

CDR3 region: CASSMPGQSNYGYTF. CDR3 DNA: TGTGCCAGTAGTATGCCGGGACAGTCTAACTATGGCTACACCTTC. The chain couples TRBV19 to TRBJ1-2; 7 bases align to TRBD1. Per germline, CDR1 LNHDA and CDR2 SQIVND (reference sequence). J was trimmed by 0 bases and V by 3 bases; bases with no gene match: 4. The CDR3 has 15 residues. The variable domain in full, with the rest retrieved from reference TRBV19 and TRBJ1-2, is DGGITQSPKYLFRKEGQNVTLSCEQNLNHDAMYWYRQDPGQGLRLIYYSQIVNDFQKGDIAEGYSVSREKKESFPLTVTSAQKNPTAFYLCASSMPGQSNYGYTFGSGTRLTVV.